A single sample is the source of the 24 T cell receptor beta chains below, sequenced in a study of beta chain features in type 1 diabetes. Investigators reverse transcribed all isolated RNA, so they sequenced expressed TCRB transcripts. Using immunoSEQ multiplex PCR, the repertoire was profiled, and TCRdb retains in-frame clones only, with some absent. The data contain roughly 240,000 clones, more than 65% of them singletons. Sample: naive CD4+ T cells from blood. The receptors were gathered from a man aged 25-45 years in good health.

This clone appeared once. A read error may produce the germline difference seen at one junction end. The rearrangement uses TRBV30 and TRBJ2-1, with 9 bases lining up with TRBD2. The CDR3 spans 16 residues. The germline V gene has CDR1 GTSNPN and CDR2 SVGIG (reference sequence). Here the CDR3 DNA reads TGTGCCTTGAGTGTAGGCAGACTAGCGGTGGCCAATGAGCAGTTCTTC. Its translation: CALSVGRLAVANEQFF.

The chain combines TRBV2 with TRBJ1-5, with D unresolved. Germline CDR1 is SNHLY and CDR2 is FYNNEI. This CDR3 comprises 11 residues. Trimming stripped 4 bases from V and 9 bases from J, with 7 bases between. The CDR3 sequence is CASSGSGPQHF. The CDR3 nucleotides read TGTGCCAGCAGTGGGTCCGGGCCCCAGCATTTT.

The rearrangement links TRBV4-3 to TRBJ2-1; D not certain. CDR3 length: 13 residues. Germline CDR1 reads LGHNA; CDR2 reads YSLEER. V lost 1 base to trimming and J lost 4 bases, with 5 bases between them. The CDR3, as DNA: TGCGCCAGCAGCCAAGTACGTTACAATGAGCAGTTCTTC. This codes for CASSQVRYNEQFF.

This chain links TRBV23-1 with TRBJ2-1; 9 nucleotides agree with TRBD2. TRBV23-1 is recorded as an ORF, its role being uncertain. J gave up 0 bases and V 0 bases, and 9 bases lay outside the gene matches. The length of the CDR3 is 19 residues. The CDR3 here is CASSQSAGGPPSSYNEQFF. The CDR3 DNA sequence: TGCGCCAGCAGTCAATCGGCGGGAGGGCCCCCAAGCTCCTACAATGAGCAGTTCTTC.

This chain uses TRBV30 with TRBJ1-1; D is unclear. The CDR3 covers 14 residues. The germline gives CDR1 GTSNPN, CDR2 SVGIG (reference sequence). Trimming left V 0 bases short and J 3 bases short, with 11 bases between. DNA of the CDR3: TGTGCCTGGAGTGTACGGGTAAGGGACACTGAAGCTTTCTTT. Amino acids: CAWSVRVRDTEAFF.

This clone was found a few times. The chain links TRBV28 to TRBJ2-1; 9 positions agree with TRBD2. Unmatched junction bases numbered 7, after V lost 5 bases and J lost 5 bases. Germline V gene lookup returns CDR1 MDHEN and CDR2 SYDVKM. The CDR3 has 15 amino acids. The CDR3 region has the DNA TGTGCCAGCAGTCCCCCACCTAGCGGGAACAATGAGCAGTTCTTC. Its protein is CASSPPPSGNNEQFF.

V usage is TRBV10-3 and J usage is TRBJ2-4, with D perhaps given as TRBD1 or TRBD2 (5 bases each). The CDR3 loop spans 16 amino acids. Germline V gene sequence: CDR1 ENHRY, CDR2 SYGVKD. With 3 bases removed from V and 1 base from J, the gap between germline ends came to 13 bases. The CDR3 loop reads CAISESYGAAKNIQYF. The CDR3 DNA reads TGTGCCATCAGTGAATCGTACGGGGCGGCCAAAAACATTCAGTACTTC.

This sequence joins TRBV10-3 and TRBJ2-1; D unclear. Between the trimmed V and J ends, which lost 6 bases and 6 bases, there was a span of 6 bases. CDR1 ENHRY and CDR2 SYGVKD come from the germline V gene. The CDR3 runs to 11 residues. The CDR3 bases are TGTGCCATCAGAGTACTCAATGAGCAGTTCTTC. Its translation is CAIRVLNEQFF.

This clone was picked up a small number of times. V gene TRBV2 combines with J gene TRBJ2-7, with D possibly called TRBD1 or TRBD2 (6 bases each). CDR3 length: 15 amino acids. Germline V gene lookup returns CDR1 SNHLY and CDR2 FYNNEI. Trimming cost V 6 bases and J 3 bases, with 18 bases left between them. Here the CDR3 reads CASSPTSRGLYEQYF. As DNA, the CDR3 is TGTGCCAGCAGCCCAACTTCCCGGGGGCTCTACGAGCAGTACTTC.

The genes are TRBV7-9 and TRBJ2-5, with D perhaps matching TRBD1 (5 bases). Germline CDR1 is SEHNR and CDR2 is FQNEAQ (reference sequence). The ends were cut back, 5 bases at V and 5 bases at J, with 18 bases in the middle. The CDR3 totals 15 residues. CDR3 protein: CASSGRQSPGETQYF. Here the CDR3 DNA reads TGTGCCAGCAGCGGTAGACAGTCACCAGGGGAGACCCAGTACTTC.

This chain links TRBV19 with TRBJ2-3, with TRBD2 matching 8 bases. Germline CDR1 LNHDA, CDR2 SQIVND (reference sequence). This CDR3 has 15 residues. Germline trimming cut 5 bases from V and 5 bases from J; bases unmatched to any gene: 9. The CDR3 spells CASSSAGAREDTQYF. The CDR3 bases are TGTGCCAGTAGTTCAGCGGGGGCGCGCGAAGATACGCAGTATTTT. Using reference TRBV19 and TRBJ2-3 for the parts outside the CDR3, the full variable domain is DGGITQSPKYLFRKEGQNVTLSCEQNLNHDAMYWYRQDPGQGLRLIYYSQIVNDFQKGDIAEGYSVSREKKESFPLTVTSAQKNPTAFYLCASSSAGAREDTQYFGPGTRLTVL.

The J gene is TRBJ2-7, the V gene TRBV29-1; 12 bases match TRBD1. The CDR3 loop spans 14 amino acids. After removal of 3 bases from V and 7 bases from J, the junction contained 7 bases not matched to a gene. Germline V gene sequence: CDR1 SQVTM, CDR2 ANQGSEA. The CDR3 is CSVDLGTGGSEQYF. CDR3 DNA sequence: TGCAGCGTTGACTTGGGGACAGGGGGCAGTGAGCAGTACTTC.

The V and J genes are TRBV30 and TRBJ1-1, with 7 nucleotides matching TRBD1. The germline CDR1 and CDR2 sequences are GTSNPN and SVGIG (reference sequence). With V trimmed by 2 bases and J by 0 bases, 3 bases remained unmatched. This CDR3 has 14 residues. In DNA form, the CDR3 reads TGTGCCTGGAGTACGACAGGGATGAACACTGAAGCTTTCTTT. Protein product: CAWSTTGMNTEAFF.

The chain links TRBV30 to TRBJ1-2; the D is unclear. V was shortened by 1 base and J by 5 bases, with 11 bases between the two germline ends. CDR3 length: 13 amino acids. The germline gives CDR1 GTSNPN, CDR2 SVGIG (reference sequence). CDR3 nucleotide sequence: TGTGCCTGGAGTGAGAGCAGTCCTTATGGCTACACCTTC. Residues: CAWSESSPYGYTF.

The chain is built from TRBV29-1 and TRBJ2-7; 14 bases map to TRBD2. Germline loops: CDR1 SQVTM, CDR2 ANQGSEA. The CDR3 covers 14 residues. The DNA for the CDR3 is TGCTATCTGCGACTAGCGGGGGGGCTCTACGAGCAGTACTTC. This codes for CYLRLAGGLYEQYF.

The genes are TRBV4-3 and TRBJ2-3; D is uncertain. The V gene's germline CDR1 is LGHNA and CDR2 YSLEER. V lost 2 bases and J lost 5, with 8 bases in between. The CDR3 sequence is 13 residues long. This CDR3 reads CASSQKLEDTQYF. CDR3 bases: TGCGCCAGCAGCCAAAAGCTCGAAGATACGCAGTATTTT.

As concerns this clone: The same CDR3 arises from other DNA sequences in this sample as well. V and J are TRBV20-1 and TRBJ2-3; a possible D gene is TRBD2 (6 bases). The CDR3 length is 11 residues. V was trimmed by 6 bases and J by 6 bases, leaving 10 bases between them. The germline CDR1 and CDR2 sequences are DFQATT and SNEGSKA (reference sequence). CDR3 region: CSARGGDTQYF. The CDR3 DNA reads as TGCAGTGCGCGTGGAGGGGATACGCAGTATTTT.

The chain is built from TRBV4-2 and TRBJ2-3; D perhaps matches TRBD2 (7 bases). Germline V CDR1 and CDR2: LGHNA, YNFKEQ. This CDR3 is built from 15 residues. V was shortened by 1 base and J by 3 bases, with 11 bases between the two germline ends. The CDR3 coding sequence is TGTGCCAGCAGCCAAGGGCGGGGGCGGACAGATACGCAGTATTTT. Its protein is CASSQGRGRTDTQYF.

This chain links TRBV7-2 with TRBJ2-1; unclear D gene. The CDR3 totals 17 residues. Trimming left V 4 bases short and J 3 bases short, with 19 bases between. Looked up from germline, CDR1 is SGHTA and CDR2 is FQGNSA. The CDR3 is CASSSRPAAWGYNEQFF. CDR3 DNA sequence: TGTGCCAGCAGCTCTCGCCCGGCAGCTTGGGGCTACAATGAGCAGTTCTTC.

This sequence joins TRBV15 and TRBJ2-1; 9 bases agree with TRBD1. The length of the CDR3 is 15 residues. The junction had 8 bases not matched to a gene; V was cut back by 4 bases and J by 7 bases. Germline CDR1 LNHNV, CDR2 YYDKDF (reference sequence). In nucleotides, the CDR3 is TGTGCCACCAGCACCCACGGGACAGGGTTGAATGAGCAGTTCTTC. Translation: CATSTHGTGLNEQFF.

This clone has only a few counts. V is TRBV9 and J is TRBJ1-3; D unresolved. In germline, CDR1 is SGDLS, CDR2 YYNGEE. The CDR3 covers 15 residues. V was trimmed by 3 bases and J by 4 bases, leaving 14 bases between them. The DNA for the CDR3 is TGTGCCAGCAGCGAAGCTATTCTTACCGGAAACACCATATATTTT. Translating gives CASSEAILTGNTIYF.

This clone showed up just once. The chain employs TRBV29-1 and TRBJ1-3; no clear D gene. This CDR3 region has 13 residues. Deletions cut 1 base from V and 0 bases from J, with 4 bases between. Germline V CDR1 and CDR2: SQVTM, ANQGSEA. CDR3 nucleotide sequence: TGCAGCGTTGAAGCTAACTCTGGAAACACCATATATTTT. It codes for CSVEANSGNTIYF.

This clone was seen just once. The V and J genes are TRBV30 and TRBJ2-2, with D possibly matching TRBD2 (6 bases). Trimming took 4 bases from V and 5 from J, leaving 8 bases between them. CDR1 is GTSNPN and CDR2 is SVGIG in the germline V gene (reference sequence). This CDR3 has 12 residues. CDR3 in amino acids: CAWTGETGELFF. The CDR3 DNA sequence: TGTGCCTGGACGGGGGAAACCGGGGAGCTGTTTTTT.

The rearrangement uses TRBV11-2 and TRBJ2-5; TRBD2 agrees at 7 bases. The CDR3 runs to 15 residues. Germline V lookup: CDR1 SGHAT, CDR2 FQNNGV. With V trimmed by 4 bases and J by 5 bases, 10 bases remained unmatched. In DNA, the CDR3 is TGTGCCAGCAGCTCCGGACCTCGGGGGGAGGAGACCCAGTACTTC. Its protein is CASSSGPRGEETQYF.